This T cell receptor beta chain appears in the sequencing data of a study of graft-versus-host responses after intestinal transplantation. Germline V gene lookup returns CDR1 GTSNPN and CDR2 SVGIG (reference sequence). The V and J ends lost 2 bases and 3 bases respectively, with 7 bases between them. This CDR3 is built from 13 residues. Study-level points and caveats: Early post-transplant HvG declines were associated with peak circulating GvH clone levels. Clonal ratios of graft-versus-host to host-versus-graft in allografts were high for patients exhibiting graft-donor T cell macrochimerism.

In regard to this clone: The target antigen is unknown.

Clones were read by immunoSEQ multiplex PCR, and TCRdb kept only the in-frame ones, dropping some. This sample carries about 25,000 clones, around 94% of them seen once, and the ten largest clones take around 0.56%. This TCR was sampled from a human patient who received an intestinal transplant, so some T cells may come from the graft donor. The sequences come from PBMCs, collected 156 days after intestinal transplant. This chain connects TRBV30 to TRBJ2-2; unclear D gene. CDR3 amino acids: CAWSLVDTGELFF. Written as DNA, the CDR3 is TGTGCCTGGAGTCTGGTGGACACCGGGGAGCTGTTTTTT. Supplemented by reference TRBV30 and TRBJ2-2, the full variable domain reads SQTIHQWPATLVQPVGSPLSLECTVEGTSNPNLYWYRQAAGRGLQLLFYSVGIGQISSEVPQNLSASRPQDRQFILSSKKLLLSDSGFYLCAWSLVDTGELFFGEGSRLTVL.